This T cell receptor beta chain was found in a study of T-cell reconstitution after alpha-beta-depleted transplantation in children. Study-wide results and caveats: Two months or so post-transplant, alpha-beta T cells reportedly derived from several hundred expanded graft clones.

Preparing the TCRbeta library involved the use of unique molecular identifiers. TCRdb reanalysed the PCR reads using MiXCR and keeps one entry per CDR3 protein. The table lists 450,000 to 600,000 distinct CDR3 sequences, 10% to 15% of them singletons. This CDR3 spans 15 amino acids. Germline CDR1 and CDR2: SGHDN and FVKESK. Trimming took 3 bases from V and 4 from J, leaving 13 bases between them. Concerning this clonotype: As yet, its antigen is unknown.

The sample consisted of PBMCs, mostly from graft donor cells, taken 360 days after TCRalphabeta/CD19-depleted stem cell transplant. This receptor was identified in a male patient under 18 who had a stem cell transplant for acute myeloid leukemia, so the T cells may come from the graft donor. The gene calls are TRBV14 and TRBJ2-1; tentatively, D is TRBD2 (6 bases). The CDR3 DNA is TGTGCCAGCAGCCACCGGGGGTACAGGTACAATGAGCAGTTCTTC. It is translated as CASSHRGYRYNEQFF.